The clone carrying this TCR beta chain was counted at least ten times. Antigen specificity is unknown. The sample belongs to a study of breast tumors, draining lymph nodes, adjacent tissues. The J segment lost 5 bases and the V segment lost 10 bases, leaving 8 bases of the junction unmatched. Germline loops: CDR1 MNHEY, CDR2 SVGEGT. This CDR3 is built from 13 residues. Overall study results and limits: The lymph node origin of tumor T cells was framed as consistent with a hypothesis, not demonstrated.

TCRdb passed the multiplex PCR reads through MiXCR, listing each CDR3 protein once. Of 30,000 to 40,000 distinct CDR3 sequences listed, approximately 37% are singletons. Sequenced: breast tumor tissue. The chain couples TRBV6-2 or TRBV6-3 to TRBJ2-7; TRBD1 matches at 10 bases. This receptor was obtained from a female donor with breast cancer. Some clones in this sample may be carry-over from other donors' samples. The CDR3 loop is CATATGGGDEQYF. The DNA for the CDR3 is TGTGCCACCGCGACAGGGGGCGGTGACGAGCAGTACTTC.